A selection of T cell receptor beta chains follows, all from one sample in a study of blood T cell repertoires in COVID-19. Repertoires were generated with immunoSEQ multiplex PCR, while TCRdb's copy carries only in-frame clones and drops some. The sample consists of about 380,000 clones, 85% of them appearing once. Sequencing was performed on peripheral blood. These receptors were collected from a woman aged 18-35 years with acute or convalescent COVID-19. Each CDR3 is given with its conserved first and last residue. Fields, in order: CDR3 protein, CDR3 DNA, J gene, D gene, V gene, clone size. A D gene is named only where the DNA matches it firmly. The size field is filled for only some rows; it gives once, few, many or a size class.

CASSYFDTLGEAFF | TGTGCCAGCAGTTACTTTGACACCCTGGGTGAAGCTTTCTTT | TRBJ1-1 | . | TRBV6-5 | few
CASSLEAVGYNEQFF | TGCGCCAGCAGCTTGGAGGCGGTCGGGTACAATGAGCAGTTCTTC | TRBJ2-1 | . | TRBV5-1 | .
CSVNQASGYNEQFF | TGCAGCGTTAATCAGGCTAGCGGCTACAATGAGCAGTTCTTC | TRBJ2-1 | TRBD2 | TRBV29-1 | .
CASSSDYYQPQHF | TGTGCCAGCAGCTCCGACTACTATCAGCCCCAGCATTTT | TRBJ1-5 | . | TRBV6-5 | .
CASIRYPNTEAFF | TGTGCCAGCATCCGGTATCCGAACACTGAAGCTTTCTTT | TRBJ1-1 | . | TRBV6-5 | .
CASSWEGHTRGGELFF | TGCGCCAGCAGCTGGGAAGGACACACGCGGGGCGGGGAGCTGTTTTTT | TRBJ2-2 | . | TRBV5-1 | once
CATSDYRDNLSEQFF | TGTGCCACCAGTGATTACCGGGACAATTTAAGTGAGCAGTTCTTC | TRBJ2-1 | . | TRBV24-1 | .
CASSPGAYEQYF | TGTGCCAGCAGCCCAGGGGCTTACGAGCAGTACTTC | TRBJ2-7 | . | TRBV7-8 | few
CASSSGAAVRNTGELFF | TGTGCCAGCAGCTCTGGGGCGGCAGTTCGTAACACCGGGGAGCTGTTTTTT | TRBJ2-2 | . | TRBV7-3 | .
CASSPRQGNLINSPLHF | TGTGCCAGCAGCCCGAGACAGGGCAATTTAATCAATTCACCCCTCCACTTT | TRBJ1-6 | TRBD1 | TRBV3-1/TRBV3-2 | .
CASSVVLNEQFF | TGTGCCAGCAGCGTAGTCCTTAATGAGCAGTTCTTC | TRBJ2-1 | . | TRBV9 | once
CASSPGGTGGLLVNGYTF | TGCGCCAGCAGCCCCGGAGGGACAGGGGGCCTCTTGGTAAATGGCTACACCTTC | TRBJ1-2 | TRBD1 | TRBV5-1 | .
CASSDPQRESFGTGELFF | TGTGCCAGCAGTGACCCCCAGCGGGAGTCGTTCGGGACCGGGGAGCTGTTTTTT | TRBJ2-2 | TRBD2 | TRBV2 | .
CASSEGQILGTEAFF | TGTGCCAGCAGCGAGGGACAGATCCTAGGGACTGAAGCTTTCTTT | TRBJ1-1 | TRBD1 | TRBV9 | .
CASTSGTQANYGYTF | TGTGCCAGCACCTCCGGGACACAAGCTAACTATGGCTACACCTTC | TRBJ1-2 | . | TRBV2 | .
CASSVPGGSNEKLFF | TGTGCCAGCAGTGTACCGGGGGGTTCTAATGAAAAACTGTTTTTT | TRBJ1-4 | . | TRBV28 | .
CASSPPVPYEQYF | TGTGCCAGCAGTCCCCCGGTACCCTACGAGCAGTACTTC | TRBJ2-7 | . | TRBV28 | few
CASSLGAQGNQPQHF | TGTGCCAGCAGCTTAGGGGCACAGGGAAATCAGCCCCAGCATTTT | TRBJ1-5 | . | TRBV11-2 | .
CASSVAVGQGEETQYF | TGTGCCAGCAGCGTAGCTGTAGGACAGGGAGAAGAGACCCAGTACTTC | TRBJ2-5 | TRBD1 | TRBV9 | .
CASSIGLAGETYEQYF | TGTGCCAGTAGTATAGGGCTAGCGGGAGAGACATACGAGCAGTACTTC | TRBJ2-7 | TRBD2 | TRBV19 | .
CASSLVSVGANVLTF | TGTGCCAGCAGCCTTGTATCAGTGGGGGCCAACGTCCTGACTTTC | TRBJ2-6 | . | TRBV5-5 | .
CASRLAGGGRQETQYF | TGTGCCAGCAGGTTAGCGGGGGGTGGTCGCCAAGAGACCCAGTACTTC | TRBJ2-5 | TRBD2 | TRBV27 | .